A single sample gave rise to the 5 T cell receptor beta chains below, sequenced in a study of OX40 agonist ivuxolimab in advanced cancers. The data were produced by immunoSEQ multiplex PCR, yet TCRdb's version contains in-frame clones alone and is incomplete. Among some 42,000 clones listed, 80% to 90% were seen once. This material consisted of CD4+ or CD8+ T cells sorted from blood, taken in a trial of the OX40 agonist ivuxolimab. Every receptor here comes from an adult with an advanced solid tumor such as melanoma, head and neck, liver or kidney cancer.

This rearrangement joins TRBV30 to TRBJ1-4, with 9 bases matching TRBD1. Germline values: CDR1 GTSNPN, CDR2 SVGIG (reference sequence). The CDR3 is made up of 14 amino acids. The J segment lost 6 bases and the V segment lost 2 bases, leaving 4 bases of the junction unmatched. This CDR3 reads CAWSTGGGYEKLFF. The CDR3 DNA follows: TGTGCCTGGAGTACAGGGGGCGGGTATGAAAAACTGTTTTTT.

This sequence joins TRBV6-1 and TRBJ2-7; the D is unclear. The CDR3 spans 15 residues. CDR1 MNHNS and CDR2 SASEGT come from the germline V gene. The V end was cut by 0 bases, the J end by 7 bases, with 16 bases between. The CDR3 DNA is TGTGCCAGCAGTGAAGCGCTGGGGTCCCCTAGGGAGCAGTACTTC. Translation gives CASSEALGSPREQYF.

This chain links TRBV5-1 with TRBJ2-1; TRBD2 matches 10 bases. CDR1 and CDR2 (germline): SGHRS, YFSETQ. There are 15 residues in the CDR3. J lost 9 bases, V lost 0 bases, and 6 bases had no gene match. CDR3 sequence reads: CASSLVLAGDGEQFF. In DNA, the CDR3 is TGCGCCAGCAGCTTGGTGCTAGCGGGAGACGGTGAGCAGTTCTTC. Full variable domain (missing parts from reference TRBV5-1 and TRBJ2-1): KAGVTQTPRYLIKTRGQQVTLSCSPISGHRSVSWYQQTPGQGLQFLFEYFSETQRNKGNFPGRFSGRQFSNSRSEMNVSTLELGDSALYLCASSLVLAGDGEQFFGPGTRLTVL.

This chain joins TRBV5-1 and TRBJ2-2; 11 bases match TRBD2. V dropped 0 bases and J dropped 3; count of bases not matched to a gene: 4. The CDR3 has 17 residues. The germline V gene encodes CDR1 SGHRS and CDR2 YFSETQ. CDR3 amino acids: CASSLDASGGYTGELFF. The CDR3 coding sequence is TGCGCCAGCAGCTTGGATGCTAGCGGGGGGTACACCGGGGAGCTGTTTTTT.

The chain joins TRBV29-1 to TRBJ2-1, with 8 positions matching TRBD2. Germline CDR1 SQVTM, CDR2 ANQGSEA. Unmatched junction bases numbered 0, after V lost 3 bases and J lost 5 bases. The CDR3 is made up of 12 amino acids. The CDR3 coding sequence is TGCAGCGTTGATAGCGGGGACAATGAGCAGTTCTTC. Amino acid sequence: CSVDSGDNEQFF.